The 28 T cell receptor beta chains below all came from one sample that was sequenced in a study of blood T cells in healthy people across ages (dated by TCRdb to the mid-2010s). Libraries were prepared through 5' RACE. These reads were obtained on an Illumina HiSeq 2500. A second PCR of roughly 7 to 11 cycles was performed with a sample-barcoded 5' primer and a J-beta primer mix. TCRdb trimmed public reads at Q25 via fastp, called clones via MiXCR and kept in-frame beta chains. Every entry covers one CDR3 protein and lists the most common genes and DNA from its rows. Across this sample there are over a million distinct CDR3 sequences, with around 45% seen only once. The ten largest clones add up to approximately 17% of the sample. The specimen sequenced was blood. These receptors all stem from a woman in her sixties or seventies in good health.

This chain links TRBV12-3 or TRBV12-4 with TRBJ2-2, with D perhaps TRBD1 (5 bases). The CDR3 contains 15 residues. Trimming shortened V by 3 bases and J by 5 bases, and 13 bases separated the two germline ends. CDR3 residues: CASSFVSGFTGELFF. As DNA, the CDR3 is TGTGCCAGCAGTTTCGTTTCAGGGTTTACCGGGGAGCTGTTTTTT.

V and J are TRBV20-1 and TRBJ1-2; D gene uncertain. The CDR3 loop spans 15 amino acids. The V gene's germline CDR1 is DFQATT and CDR2 SNEGSKA (reference sequence). Trimming took 1 base from V and 1 from J, leaving 13 bases between them. This chain's CDR3 is CSARASDGINYGYTF. The CDR3 DNA reads as TGCAGTGCTAGAGCCTCGGACGGGATTAACTATGGCTACACCTTC.

The chain employs TRBV5-1 and TRBJ2-7; D gene uncertain. The ends were cut back, 3 bases at V and 2 bases at J, with 12 bases in the middle. Germline CDR1 SGHRS, CDR2 YFSETQ. The CDR3 totals 14 residues. Here the CDR3 DNA reads TGCGCCAGCAGCTCAAAGACTGGCACCTACGAGCAGTACTTC. This codes for CASSSKTGTYEQYF.

This clonotype came up a few times. The genes are TRBV14 and TRBJ1-5, with 11 bases lining up with TRBD1. The CDR3 loop spans 19 amino acids. Germline-derived CDR1 and CDR2 are SGHDN and FVKESK. Trimming took 0 bases from V and 0 from J; bases not matched to a gene: 7. The CDR3 spells CASSQDGGTGGGSNQPQHF. In DNA, the CDR3 is TGTGCCAGCAGCCAAGACGGGGGGACAGGGGGAGGTAGCAATCAGCCCCAGCATTTT.

The chain uses TRBV9 and TRBJ1-5; D unresolved. CDR1 is SGDLS, CDR2 YYNGEE, per germline. Between the trimmed V and J ends, which lost 0 bases and 4 bases, there was a span of 5 bases. This CDR3 spans 13 amino acids. CDR3 in amino acids: CASSVDPNQPQHF. The DNA for the CDR3 is TGTGCCAGCAGCGTAGACCCAAATCAGCCCCAGCATTTT.

The J gene is TRBJ2-7, the V gene TRBV6-2 or TRBV6-3, with D possibly TRBD2 on 5 matching bases. Trimming left V 10 bases short and J 1 base short, with 20 bases between. The CDR3 loop spans 15 amino acids. The V gene's germline CDR1 is MNHEY and CDR2 SVGEGT. CDR3 loop: CATSSLAVLSYEQYF. In DNA, the CDR3 is TGTGCCACCTCTAGCCTCGCGGTCTTATCCTACGAGCAGTACTTC.

This chain links TRBV4-2 with TRBJ2-2; 12 bases are shared with TRBD2. V was clipped by 0 bases and J by 3 bases; unmatched bases: 8. Germline-derived CDR1 and CDR2 are LGHNA and YNFKEQ. This CDR3 contains 19 residues. CDR3 residues: CASSQDILAGGHYTGELFF. The CDR3 bases are TGTGCCAGCAGCCAAGATATACTAGCGGGAGGCCATTACACCGGGGAGCTGTTTTTT.

The rearrangement uses TRBV20-1 and TRBJ1-5; the D gene is possibly TRBD1 (6 bases). The CDR3 loop spans 14 amino acids. Germline CDR1 is DFQATT and CDR2 is SNEGSKA (reference sequence). The V end lost 1 base, the J end lost 4 bases, and 11 bases lay between the germline ends. CDR3 nucleotide sequence: TGCAGTGCTAGAGCAGGACAGAAAAATCAGCCCCAGCATTTT. Its protein product is CSARAGQKNQPQHF.

In its sample, this clonotype was seen a few times. The J gene is TRBJ2-3, the V gene TRBV3-1; no clear D gene. CDR1 is LGHDT, CDR2 YNNKEL, per germline (reference sequence). The CDR3 length is 12 residues. V was cut by 2 bases and J by 9 bases, with 9 bases left in between. The CDR3 DNA is TGTGCCAGCAGCCAATGGATGGACACGCAGTATTTT. Its translation: CASSQWMDTQYF.

The J gene is TRBJ1-2, the V gene TRBV27; D not resolved. Germline loops: CDR1 MNHEY, CDR2 SMNVEV (reference sequence). This CDR3 has 13 residues. Trimming took off 4 bases at V and 2 bases at J, with 8 bases between the two ends. The CDR3 loop is CASSWQRNYGYTF. Here the CDR3 DNA reads TGTGCCAGCAGTTGGCAGCGAAACTATGGCTACACCTTC.

This chain uses TRBV7-9 with TRBJ2-1, with 8 nucleotides matching TRBD2. Per germline, CDR1 SEHNR and CDR2 FQNEAQ (reference sequence). The CDR3 is 16 residues long. V lost 7 bases and J lost 1; bases outside the gene matches: 9. CDR3 bases: TGTGCCAGCAACCCCGGGGGGGCAGGGTCCTACAATGAGCAGTTCTTC. It encodes CASNPGGAGSYNEQFF.

V and J are TRBV25-1 and TRBJ2-1, with TRBD2 identical over 10 bases. In germline, CDR1 is MGHDK, CDR2 SYGVNS. After removal of 3 bases from V and 6 bases from J, the junction contained 5 bases not matched to a gene. This CDR3 is built from 15 residues. The CDR3 region has the DNA TGTGCCAGCAGTGATTCTAGCGGGGGTCTCAATGAGCAGTTCTTC. It translates to CASSDSSGGLNEQFF.

The chain recombines TRBV11-3 with TRBJ2-7; D call uncertain. This CDR3 has 14 residues. Deletions cut 1 base from V and 6 bases from J, with 13 bases between. CDR1 and CDR2 (germline): SGHNT, YENEEA. The CDR3 sequence: CASSLGHSGAEQYF. The CDR3 coding sequence is TGTGCCAGCAGCTTAGGTCACTCAGGTGCCGAGCAGTACTTC.

This chain uses TRBV29-1 with TRBJ2-5, with 11 bases fitting TRBD2. V was pared by 4 bases and J by 11 bases, with 12 bases of the junction left unmatched. This CDR3 comprises 14 residues. The germline V gene has CDR1 SQVTM and CDR2 ANQGSEA. The CDR3 loop reads CSVVELAGGQEQYF. CDR3 nucleotides: TGCAGCGTTGTTGAGCTAGCGGGAGGCCAAGAGCAGTACTTC.

There are a few counts of this clonotype. This chain links TRBV5-1 with TRBJ2-3, with D unresolved. V lost 2 bases and J lost 0, with 13 bases in between. Germline CDR1 reads SGHRS; CDR2 reads YFSETQ. There are 16 residues in the CDR3. CDR3 nucleotide sequence: TGCGCCAGCAGCTTACAGACGCATGGTAGCACAGATACGCAGTATTTT. This gives the protein CASSLQTHGSTDTQYF.

The chain is built from TRBV7-9 and TRBJ2-7; 8 nucleotides match TRBD1. In germline, CDR1 is SEHNR, CDR2 FQNEAQ (reference sequence). J lost 3 bases, V lost 1 base, and 14 bases had no gene match. The CDR3 has 18 amino acids. The DNA for the CDR3 is TGTGCCAGCAGCTTAGTGTATAGGAAGGACAGGGATCTCTACGAGCAGTACTTC. Translated: CASSLVYRKDRDLYEQYF.

This clonotype came up a few times. The CDR3 bases are TGTGCCAGCAGACTAGCGGGAGGACGCGAGCAGTACTTC. Translating gives CASRLAGGREQYF. The chain is built from TRBV7-8 and TRBJ2-4; 12 nucleotides match TRBD2. Near its end, the DNA agrees better with TRBJ2-7, so the J call may be wrong. The CDR3 contains 13 residues. CDR1 is SGHVS and CDR2 is FQNEAQ in the germline V gene.

The chain is built from TRBV2 and TRBJ2-1; 7 positions match TRBD2. Germline lookup yields CDR1 SNHLY and CDR2 FYNNEI. With V trimmed by 5 bases and J by 7 bases, 11 bases remained unmatched. The CDR3 is made up of 15 amino acids. CDR3 in DNA: TGTGCCAGCAGTTTCCACCACACTAGCGCGAATGAGCAGTTCTTC. The encoded protein is CASSFHHTSANEQFF.

The V call is TRBV7-2, the J call TRBJ2-5; TRBD1 matches 7 bases. V trimming: 1 base; J trimming: 2 bases; junction bases outside the gene matches: 7. Germline CDR1 SGHTA, CDR2 FQGNSA. The CDR3 has 16 residues. CDR3 loop: CASSLGRGRTQETQYF. The CDR3 coding sequence is TGTGCCAGCAGCTTAGGTAGGGGGCGCACTCAAGAGACCCAGTACTTC.

V and J are TRBV20-1 and TRBJ2-7; TRBD1 agrees at 8 bases. The V segment lost 6 bases and the J segment 1 base; nucleotides outside the gene matches: 11. CDR3 length equals 15 residues. From germline, CDR1 is DFQATT and CDR2 SNEGSKA (reference sequence). In nucleotides, the CDR3 is TGCAGTGCGATGGGGCCCGGACAGGGTTCCTACGAGCAGTACTTC. Residues: CSAMGPGQGSYEQYF.

The V call is TRBV20-1, the J call TRBJ2-1; D perhaps matches TRBD1 (5 bases). Trimming stripped 2 bases from V and 8 bases from J, with 13 bases between. The CDR3 spans 13 residues. Germline V CDR1 and CDR2: DFQATT, SNEGSKA (reference sequence). Written as DNA, the CDR3 is TGCAGTGCTAGAAGGGGTAATCGGGATGAGCAGTTCTTC. Translating it yields CSARRGNRDEQFF.

The V gene is TRBV27, the J gene TRBJ2-1; 16 bases match TRBD2. CDR1 is MNHEY and CDR2 is SMNVEV in the germline V gene (reference sequence). V shed 3 bases and J 8 bases; nucleotides not matched to a gene: 28. CDR3 length: 24 residues. The DNA of the CDR3 is TGTGCCAGCAGTTTCCTCGGGATTGGGCCTCCGGGACTAGCGGGAGGGATGGGCGGTCATGAGCAGTTCTTC. Translation: CASSFLGIGPPGLAGGMGGHEQFF.

A few counts support this clonotype. A read error may explain this, as a much larger clone is one base away. This rearrangement joins TRBV20-1 to TRBJ2-1; 10 bases are a match to TRBD2. This CDR3 region has 15 residues. Trimming took 0 bases from V and 12 from J; bases not matched to a gene: 11. Per germline, CDR1 DFQATT and CDR2 SNEGSKA (reference sequence). The CDR3 reads CSARDEASGRGAQFF. CDR3 nucleotides: TGCAGTGCTAGAGATGAGGCTAGCGGGAGAGGGGCGCAGTTCTTC.

The rearrangement joins TRBV6-6 to TRBJ2-7, with TRBD2 matching over 8 bases. This CDR3 has 12 amino acids. V lost 6 bases to trimming and J lost 6 bases; unmatched junction nucleotides: 4. Per the germline V gene, CDR1 is MNHNY and CDR2 is SVGAGI (reference sequence). CDR3 sequence reads: CASSKTSGEQYF. CDR3 bases: TGTGCCAGCAGCAAAACTAGCGGCGAGCAGTACTTC.

This clonotype was seen ten or more times. V gene TRBV20-1 combines with J gene TRBJ2-5; 13 nucleotides match TRBD2. Germline V lookup: CDR1 DFQATT, CDR2 SNEGSKA (reference sequence). This CDR3 is built from 16 residues. V was clipped by 5 bases and J by 2 bases; unmatched bases: 8. This CDR3 is CSASTGLAGRQETQYF. In nucleotides, the CDR3 is TGCAGTGCTTCTACGGGACTAGCGGGACGTCAAGAGACCCAGTACTTC.

The chain is built from TRBV20-1 and TRBJ2-7; 9 nucleotides align to TRBD2. The V segment lost 8 bases and the J segment 4 bases; nucleotides outside the gene matches: 9. The CDR3 covers 13 residues. CDR1 and CDR2 from the germline V gene are DFQATT and SNEGSKA (reference sequence). The CDR3 nucleotides read TGCAGTACTCATAGCGGGAGTGGATACGAGCAGTACTTC. It codes for CSTHSGSGYEQYF.

The CDR3 region is CASSPNGGHYGYTF. Here the CDR3 DNA reads TGTGCCAGCAGCCCGAACGGGGGGCACTATGGCTACACCTTC. The chain uses TRBV7-3 and TRBJ1-2; tentatively, D is TRBD1 (6 bases). V was cut by 5 bases and J by 3 bases, with 13 bases left in between. The CDR3 sequence is 14 residues long. The germline V gene encodes CDR1 SGHTA and CDR2 FQGTGA.

This clonotype has only a few counts. The chain couples TRBV6-4 to TRBJ2-1; TRBD1 matches 7 bases. The ends lost 4 bases at V and 9 bases at J; junction bases unmatched: 3. This CDR3 contains 12 residues. The germline V gene has CDR1 MRHNA and CDR2 SNTAGT. CDR3 amino acids: CASSGQGSEQFF. CDR3 DNA: TGTGCCAGCAGTGGACAGGGTAGTGAGCAGTTCTTC.